The present entry profiles one T cell receptor beta chain with its context. The target antigen is unknown. The germline gives CDR1 MDHEN, CDR2 SYDVKM. The CDR3 totals 15 residues. Trimming took off 6 bases at V and 9 bases at J, with 21 bases between the two ends. Profiled with immunoSEQ multiplex PCR; TCRdb holds only in-frame clones, not every one. This table holds some 1.5 million clones, 95% to 97% found once. The sample originates from a study of shared clonotypes between healthy human individuals. Regarding the study as a whole: Four donors had 5% to 6.5% of their naive CD4 clonotypes in common.

The sample taken for sequencing was naive CD4+ T cells sorted from blood. The subset: CD45RA+ positively selected. The rearrangement uses TRBV28 and TRBJ1-5, with a possible D match to TRBD1 (5 bases). The clonotype originates from a man under 40 in good health. CDR3 sequence: CASSNVMGPFRPQHF. CDR3 in DNA: TGTGCCAGCAGCAACGTTATGGGGCCGTTTAGGCCCCAGCATTTT.